This entry is about one T cell receptor (beta chain). This entry is derived from a study of shared clonotypes between healthy human individuals. TCRdb keeps only in-frame clones here, not all; method: immunoSEQ multiplex PCR. This sample has about 2.4 million clones, with approximately 94% found just once. The CDR3 loop spans 14 amino acids. From germline, CDR1 is MRHNA and CDR2 SNTAGT. Trimming removed 3 bases at V and 8 bases at J, with 16 bases between. The clonotype comes from a man younger than 35 in good health. Some clones in this sample may be carry-over from other donors' samples. Sequenced: naive CD4+ T cells from PBMCs. Specified subset: CD45RA+ positively selected. The chain is built from TRBV6-4 and TRBJ1-2; the D is unclear. CDR3 region: CASSEEFSLGGYTF. The DNA for the CDR3 is TGTGCCAGCAGTGAAGAATTTAGCCTGGGAGGCTACACCTTC.